This T cell receptor beta chain was captured by sequencing in a study of monozygotic twins with inflammatory bowel disease. Study-wide findings and caveats: IBD patients showed reduced TCRbeta diversity (inverse Simpson) versus healthy co-twins. Telling different T cell subtypes apart from each other was not possible. Varied immunosuppressive treatments among patients may have increased repertoire variability.

Germline lookup yields CDR1 SGHRS and CDR2 YFSETQ. This CDR3 spans 14 amino acids. Whole-blood RNA isolation (total RNA) proceeded without T cell sorting. TCRdb reanalyzed the 5' RACE reads and collapses them to one entry per CDR3 protein, without DNA. The table lists around 150,000 distinct CDR3 sequences. On this clonotype: Its antigen remains unidentified.

Sequenced: blood. The chain carries TRBV5-1 and TRBJ1-4; TCRdb outputs TRBD1, but without DNA this stays unchecked. This TCR was sampled from a human donor with ulcerative colitis or Crohn's disease, or a healthy co-twin of an affected twin (not recorded which). CDR3 loop: CASSSGTGREKLFF.